The 10 T cell receptor beta chains listed next were all sequenced from one sample in a study of blood T cells in healthy people across ages. A sample-barcoded 5' primer and a J-beta primer mix were used in a second PCR of about 6 to 12 cycles. A single record per CDR3 protein comes from TCRdb applying MiXCR to the 5' RACE reads. The table has around 600,000 distinct CDR3 sequences, around 50% seen once. The sequenced material came from blood. The receptors come from an elderly man in good health.

As regards this clonotype: The junction differs from germline at one of its ends, possibly a read error. The chain carries TRBV11-2 and TRBJ2-6; possibly TRBD1 for D (6 bases). The CDR3 length is 14 residues. Germline V lookup: CDR1 SGHAT, CDR2 FQNNGV. The CDR3 loop reads CASSSTGGVNVLTF. CDR3 nucleotide sequence: TGTGCCAGCTCCTCGACAGGTGGGGTCAACGTCCTGACTTTC.

This clonotype has just a few counts. The CDR3 DNA follows: TGTGCCAGCAGCACGACAGGGGCTGGAAACATTCAGTACTTC. Protein: CASSTTGAGNIQYF. The genes are TRBV7-2 and TRBJ2-4, with 8 positions matching TRBD1. The V gene end was trimmed by 5 bases and the J gene end by 6 bases; junction bases not matched to a gene: 6. The CDR3 totals 14 residues. Per the germline V gene, CDR1 is SGHTA and CDR2 is FQGNSA. Full variable domain (rest looked up from reference TRBV7-2 and TRBJ2-4): GAGVSQSPSNKVTEKGKDVELRCDPISGHTALYWYRQSLGQGLEFLIYFQGNSAPDKSGLPSDRFSAERTGGSVSTLTIQRTQQEDSAVYLCASSTTGAGNIQYFGAGTRLSVL.

The chain couples TRBV27 to TRBJ2-6, with a tentative D call TRBD1 (5 bases). Germline CDR1 MNHEY, CDR2 SMNVEV (reference sequence). This CDR3 contains 15 residues. V was cut by 5 bases and J by 0 bases, with 8 bases left in between. The CDR3, as DNA: TGTGCCAGCAGTCGGACAAGCTCTGGGGCCAACGTCCTGACTTTC. Amino acid sequence: CASSRTSSGANVLTF.

In regard to this clonotype: Since a much larger clone is just one base distant, this may be a read error. The gene calls are TRBV6-6 and TRBJ1-2; no clear D. Germline assignment: CDR1 MNHNY and CDR2 SVGAGI (reference sequence). V lost 6 bases and J 8 bases, leaving 13 bases between the germline ends. The CDR3 covers 12 residues. The CDR3 reads CASRLYEDGYTF. DNA of the CDR3: TGTGCCAGCAGGTTATACGAGGACGGCTACACCTTC.

The rearrangement uses TRBV5-1 and TRBJ2-3, with D perhaps being TRBD1 or TRBD2 (6 bases each). Germline V lookup: CDR1 SGHRS, CDR2 YFSETQ. The CDR3 has 13 amino acids. V was shortened by 4 bases and J by 4 bases, with 10 bases between the two germline ends. CDR3 region: CASSAGQPDTQYF. DNA for the CDR3: TGCGCCAGCAGCGCGGGACAACCAGATACGCAGTATTTT. Full variable domain (remainder filled in from reference TRBV5-1 and TRBJ2-3): KAGVTQTPRYLIKTRGQQVTLSCSPISGHRSVSWYQQTPGQGLQFLFEYFSETQRNKGNFPGRFSGRQFSNSRSEMNVSTLELGDSALYLCASSAGQPDTQYFGPGTRLTVL.

This clonotype was recorded a few times. This sequence joins TRBV7-9 and TRBJ2-1, with 9 positions matching TRBD1. From germline, CDR1 is SEHNR and CDR2 FQNEAQ (reference sequence). Losses at the gene ends were 4 bases for V and 5 bases for J; bases not matched to a gene: 6. The CDR3 length is 15 residues. CDR3 in amino acids: CASSYRGPMDNEQFF. The DNA of the CDR3 is TGTGCCAGCAGCTACAGGGGGCCGATGGACAATGAGCAGTTCTTC.

This clonotype was detected a few times. Written as DNA, the CDR3 is TGTGCCAGCAGCTCCATAGGGACCCAAGAGACCCAGTACTTC. The encoded protein is CASSSIGTQETQYF. The V and J genes are TRBV11-2 and TRBJ2-5, with D possibly called TRBD1 or TRBD2 (5 bases each). Looked up from germline, CDR1 is SGHAT and CDR2 is FQNNGV. V lost 4 bases and J 1 base, leaving 10 bases between the germline ends. The CDR3 consists of 14 residues.

The V call is TRBV6-6, the J call TRBJ2-3, with D perhaps matching TRBD2 (5 bases). Trimming removed 6 bases from V and 8 bases from J, with 21 bases in between. Germline V gene lookup returns CDR1 MNHNY and CDR2 SVGAGI (reference sequence). The CDR3 has 15 amino acids. CDR3 nucleotides: TGTGCCAGCAGCCGGAATAAGGGAGCCTGGGGTACGCAGTATTTT. Protein: CASSRNKGAWGTQYF.

The gene calls are TRBV11-2 and TRBJ2-3; D remains ambiguous. The germline gives CDR1 SGHAT, CDR2 FQNNGV. The CDR3 is 12 amino acids. V lost 7 bases to trimming and J lost 6 bases, with 11 bases between them. The CDR3 protein is CASTTMMDTQYF. The CDR3 nucleotides read TGTGCCAGCACCACAATGATGGATACGCAGTATTTT.

This clonotype showed up just a few times. The gene calls are TRBV7-9 and TRBJ1-4; no reliable D call. The CDR3 sequence is 14 residues long. Germline lookup yields CDR1 SEHNR and CDR2 FQNEAQ (reference sequence). The germline V and J ends were trimmed by 1 base and 5 bases, with 8 bases remaining between them. The CDR3 sequence: CASSLGSHNEKLFF. In DNA form, the CDR3 reads TGTGCCAGCAGCTTAGGGTCACACAATGAAAAACTGTTTTTT.